The 32 T cell receptor beta chains listed next were all sequenced from one sample in a study of CD4+ T cells in melanoma. Profiled with immunoSEQ multiplex PCR; TCRdb holds only in-frame clones, not every one. The profile covers approximately 9,400 clones, with roughly 60% appearing a single time and about 12% taken by the ten largest. Sequencing was performed on cells from a culture (not recorded whether cultured in vitro). The receptors stem from a human donor with melanoma.

This clone has more than one count but fewer than ten. This chain uses TRBV9 with TRBJ1-2, with D uncertain. Germline V gene lookup returns CDR1 SGDLS and CDR2 YYNGEE. This CDR3 region has 12 residues. Trimming pared 4 bases from V and 3 bases from J, leaving 7 bases between. CDR3 loop: CASSSYDYGYTF. The CDR3 DNA is TGTGCCAGCAGCTCCTACGACTATGGCTACACCTTC.

The chain carries TRBV2 and TRBJ2-1; 12 positions match TRBD1. Germline V gene data show CDR1 as SNHLY and CDR2 as FYNNEI. V gave up 8 bases and J gave up 8 bases; unmatched junction bases: 7. This CDR3 comprises 14 residues. Here the CDR3 reads CASRRDRGPYEQFF. CDR3 nucleotide sequence: TGTGCCAGCCGCCGGGACAGGGGGCCCTATGAGCAGTTCTTC.

This clone appeared a single time. A junction end diverges from the germline sequence, so it may reflect a read error. In nucleotides, the CDR3 is TGTGCCATCAGTCAGGACAGCAACTATGGCTACACCTTC. Amino acid sequence: CAISQDSNYGYTF. The rearrangement uses TRBV6-1 and TRBJ1-2; possibly TRBD1 for D (6 bases). CDR1 and CDR2 from the germline V gene are MNHNS and SASEGT. There are 13 residues in the CDR3.

The V and J genes are TRBV2 and TRBJ2-2; D possibly corresponds to TRBD2 (7 bases). Germline V lookup: CDR1 SNHLY, CDR2 FYNNEI. The CDR3 totals 14 residues. The V gene lost 5 bases and the J gene lost 5 bases, with 12 bases spanning the gap. The CDR3 region is CASSYRGGTGELFF. Written as DNA, the CDR3 is TGTGCCAGCAGTTATAGGGGGGGGACCGGGGAGCTGTTTTTT.

V is TRBV7-9 and J is TRBJ2-7, with D tentatively TRBD1 (6 bases). The germline CDR1 and CDR2 sequences are SEHNR and FQNEAQ (reference sequence). CDR3 length: 13 amino acids. The V end lost 6 bases, the J end lost 3 bases, and 12 bases lay between the germline ends. CDR3 DNA: TGTGCCAGCAGGAAAGACAGGAACTACGAGCAGTACTTC. Its translation: CASRKDRNYEQYF.

The chain is built from TRBV2 and TRBJ1-1; no reliable D call. Trimming took off 5 bases at V and 1 base at J, with 8 bases between the two ends. There are 13 residues in the CDR3. Germline lookup yields CDR1 SNHLY and CDR2 FYNNEI. The CDR3 nucleotides are TGTGCCAGCAGTCCCATAAAGAACACTGAAGCTTTCTTT. Translation gives CASSPIKNTEAFF.

J is TRBJ1-2 and V is TRBV6-1, with 7 bases identical to TRBD1. Germline V gene lookup returns CDR1 MNHNS and CDR2 SASEGT. V trimming: 8 bases; J trimming: 2 bases; junction bases outside the gene matches: 8. This CDR3 is built from 14 residues. The CDR3 nucleotides read TGTGCCAGCGGGGGGGGGACAGAGAACTATGGCTACACCTTC. Protein sequence: CASGGGTENYGYTF.

The gene calls are TRBV19 and TRBJ2-5, with 10 bases identical to TRBD2. The junction had 8 bases not matched to a gene; V was cut back by 3 bases and J by 1 base. CDR3 length: 17 residues. Germline values: CDR1 LNHDA, CDR2 SQIVND (reference sequence). Here the CDR3 DNA reads TGTGCCAGTAGTATTGGGGATCTAGCGGGGGCCCAAGAGACCCAGTACTTC. This encodes CASSIGDLAGAQETQYF.

This chain links TRBV6-1 with TRBJ1-3; D ambiguous. The CDR3 covers 15 residues. CDR1 and CDR2 from the germline V gene are MNHNS and SASEGT. V was cut by 4 bases and J by 0 bases, with 10 bases left in between. The CDR3 nucleotides read TGTGCCAGCAGTGGGACGGTCCTCTCTGGAAACACCATATATTTT. Protein: CASSGTVLSGNTIYF.

This rearrangement joins TRBV21-1 to TRBJ2-2; the table's D call, TRBD2, was not checked against the DNA. TRBV21-1 is termed a pseudogene. The CDR3 is made up of 15 amino acids. Here the CDR3 DNA reads TGTGCCAGCAGCAAAGCGATAGAGAACACCGGGGAGCTGTTTTTT. It codes for CASSKAIENTGELFF.

The rearrangement uses TRBV5-6 and TRBJ2-1, with 11 bases matching TRBD2. The CDR3 is 16 amino acids. Unmatched junction bases numbered 5, after V lost 2 bases and J lost 4 bases. Germline V CDR1 and CDR2: SGHDT, YYEEEE. This CDR3 is CASSFNGLAGYNEQFF. The DNA of the CDR3 is TGTGCCAGCAGCTTCAACGGACTAGCGGGTTACAATGAGCAGTTCTTC.

J is TRBJ1-5 and V is TRBV18; D unclear. CDR3 length equals 14 residues. CDR1 KGHSH and CDR2 LQKENI come from the germline V gene. Trimming took off 2 bases at V and 4 bases at J, with 9 bases between the two ends. CDR3 nucleotides: TGTGCCAGCTCACCATCTGCGACAAATCAGCCCCAGCATTTT. Amino acids: CASSPSATNQPQHF.

This clone was seen more than once but under ten times. V gene TRBV11-2 combines with J gene TRBJ1-2; TRBD1 is a possible D gene (6 bases). Germline V CDR1 and CDR2: SGHAT, FQNNGV. The ends were cut back, 1 base at V and 8 bases at J, with 8 bases in the middle. The CDR3 has 12 amino acids. This chain's CDR3 is CASSLGGLGYTF. The DNA of the CDR3 is TGTGCCAGCAGCTTAGGGGGGCTGGGCTACACCTTC. Together with reference TRBV11-2 and TRBJ1-2, the CDR3 gives the full variable domain: EAGVAQSPRYKIIEKRQSVAFWCNPISGHATLYWYQQILGQGPKLLIQFQNNGVVDDSQLPKDRFSAERLKGVDSTLKIQPAKLEDSAVYLCASSLGGLGYTFGSGTRLTVV.

The chain combines TRBV6-5 with TRBJ2-1; the match to TRBD2 covers 8 bases. The CDR3 spans 15 residues. Germline V gene data show CDR1 as MNHEY and CDR2 as SVGAGI. With V trimmed by 6 bases and J by 0 bases, 4 bases remained unmatched. The CDR3 nucleotides read TGTGCCAGCAGAACGGGGGGGCGCTCCTACAATGAGCAGTTCTTC. Protein: CASRTGGRSYNEQFF.

The chain employs TRBV4-1 and TRBJ2-1; 16 bases agree with TRBD2. The V and J ends lost 3 bases and 9 bases, in that order; junction bases with no gene match: 8. The CDR3 is 17 amino acids. CDR1 and CDR2 from the germline V gene are MGHRA and YSYEKL. The CDR3, as DNA: TGCGCCAGCAGCCAGCCCGTGGGACTAGCGGGGGGGCTTGAGCAGTTCTTC. Protein product: CASSQPVGLAGGLEQFF.

This chain uses TRBV2 with TRBJ2-2; perhaps TRBD1 as D (6 bases). Trimming cost V 6 bases and J 6 bases, with 14 bases left between them. This CDR3 region has 14 residues. Germline lookup yields CDR1 SNHLY and CDR2 FYNNEI. This CDR3 reads CASSGQLTAGELFF. The CDR3 DNA follows: TGTGCCAGCAGCGGACAGCTGACGGCCGGGGAGCTGTTTTTT.

The V and J genes are TRBV27 and TRBJ2-1; TRBD2 might be the D (5 bases). Germline V gene lookup returns CDR1 MNHEY and CDR2 SMNVEV (reference sequence). V was pared by 0 bases and J by 7 bases, with 22 bases between. This CDR3 contains 18 residues. CDR3 loop: CASSLSFPHVRRGNEQFF. The CDR3 DNA follows: TGTGCCAGCAGTTTATCTTTCCCCCACGTGAGACGGGGTAATGAGCAGTTCTTC.

This sequence joins TRBV18 and TRBJ2-1, with D hard to call. V lost 6 bases and J lost 8, with 14 bases in between. CDR1 is KGHSH and CDR2 is LQKENI in the germline V gene. CDR3 length: 13 residues. The CDR3 here is CASSSRVSDEQFF. CDR3 nucleotides: TGTGCCAGCTCCTCAAGAGTGTCCGATGAGCAGTTCTTC.

Here the CDR3 DNA reads TGTGCCAGCCGGGACAGGGGGAGTCACGGCTACACCTTC. Translation: CASRDRGSHGYTF. V gene TRBV6-1 combines with J gene TRBJ1-2, with 11 bases aligning to TRBD1. The CDR3 extends over 13 amino acids. J gave up 8 bases and V 8 bases, and 7 bases lay outside the gene matches. CDR1 and CDR2 from the germline V gene are MNHNS and SASEGT.

This clone was observed a few times. The V gene is TRBV6-6, the J gene TRBJ1-6; 10 bases fit TRBD1. Germline V CDR1 and CDR2: MNHNY, SVGAGI (reference sequence). CDR3 length: 16 amino acids. The V segment lost 2 bases and the J segment 6 bases; nucleotides outside the gene matches: 4. In DNA form, the CDR3 reads TGTGCCAGCAGTTACGGGACAGGGGTTGGTAATTCACCCCTCCACTTT. Protein product: CASSYGTGVGNSPLHF.

A few counts support this clone. The chain couples TRBV10-3 to TRBJ2-5, with D uncertain. The V gene's germline CDR1 is ENHRY and CDR2 SYGVKD. The CDR3 length is 11 residues. V gave up 2 bases and J gave up 4 bases, with 2 bases separating them. The CDR3 DNA follows: TGTGCCATCAGTGAGCGAGAGACCCAGTACTTC. Residues: CAISERETQYF.

In its sample, this clone was seen once. The chain carries TRBV7-9 and TRBJ2-1; TRBD1 matches 9 bases. The CDR3 has 15 amino acids. With 7 bases clipped from V and 9 bases from J, the junction kept 13 bases outside the gene matches. CDR1 SEHNR and CDR2 FQNEAQ come from the germline V gene (reference sequence). This CDR3 is CASTWGDRGTGEQFF. The CDR3 DNA is TGTGCCAGCACATGGGGAGACAGGGGGACTGGTGAGCAGTTCTTC.

This chain links TRBV5-4 with TRBJ2-1; perhaps TRBD1 as D (7 bases). The V end lost 3 bases, the J end lost 1 base, and 14 bases lay between the germline ends. Germline CDR1 is SGHNT and CDR2 is YYREEE (reference sequence). The CDR3 runs 16 residues. The chain's CDR3 is CASSSGGTESYNEQFF. In nucleotides, the CDR3 is TGTGCCAGCAGCTCAGGCGGGACAGAGTCCTACAATGAGCAGTTCTTC. The whole variable domain, filled in from reference TRBV5-4 and TRBJ2-1, reads ETGVTQSPTHLIKTRGQQVTLRCSSQSGHNTVSWYQQALGQGPQFIFQYYREEENGRGNFPPRFSGLQFPNYSSELNVNALELDDSALYLCASSSGGTESYNEQFFGPGTRLTVL.

The V gene is TRBV29-1, the J gene TRBJ1-2, with D possibly TRBD1 on 5 matching bases. Germline CDR1 SQVTM, CDR2 ANQGSEA. The V end lost 3 bases, the J end lost 6 bases, and 14 bases lay between the germline ends. The CDR3 extends over 13 amino acids. In nucleotides, the CDR3 is TGCAGCGTTGACCAGATAAGGGGCCATGGCTACACCTTC. Its translation is CSVDQIRGHGYTF.

This chain links TRBV7-9 with TRBJ2-3, with TRBD2 identical over 14 bases. CDR1 is SEHNR, CDR2 FQNEAQ, per germline (reference sequence). The length of the CDR3 is 18 residues. V lost 0 bases, J lost 8 bases, and 10 bases stayed unmatched. The CDR3 coding sequence is TGTGCCAGCAGCTTAGCCCGTTCCGGGACTAGCGGGGGCTTTACGCAGTATTTT. Residues: CASSLARSGTSGGFTQYF.

V and J are TRBV15 and TRBJ1-3; D is possibly TRBD1 (5 bases). Trimming stripped 1 base from V and 4 bases from J, with 14 bases between. Per germline, CDR1 LNHNV and CDR2 YYDKDF (reference sequence). The CDR3 length is 16 residues. CDR3 sequence: CATSRVPQGGGNTIYF. In DNA, the CDR3 is TGTGCCACCAGCAGAGTCCCGCAGGGAGGCGGAAACACCATATATTTT.

In DNA form, the CDR3 reads TGTGCCAGCAGCCCCTTAGGGACGGGGCCCTCGAATGAGCAGTTCTTC. Translated, it gives CASSPLGTGPSNEQFF. V is TRBV4-2 and J is TRBJ2-1, with D perhaps assigned TRBD1 or TRBD2 (5 bases each). V was pared by 4 bases and J by 7 bases, with 20 bases between. The CDR3 contains 16 residues. CDR1 is LGHNA and CDR2 is YNFKEQ in the germline V gene.

The rearrangement uses TRBV5-5 and TRBJ2-6, with D uncertain. Germline V gene lookup returns CDR1 SGHKS and CDR2 YYEKEE (reference sequence). V lost 1 base and J 0 bases, leaving 8 bases between the germline ends. This CDR3 region has 16 residues. The CDR3 region is CASSLRRNSGANVLTF. Here the CDR3 DNA reads TGTGCCAGCAGCTTGAGGCGGAACTCTGGGGCCAACGTCCTGACTTTC.

The chain recombines TRBV7-9 with TRBJ2-7; D gene unclear. There are 12 residues in the CDR3. V gave up 1 base and J gave up 7 bases, with 8 bases separating them. Germline values: CDR1 SEHNR, CDR2 FQNEAQ (reference sequence). Here the CDR3 reads CASSLGVGEQYF. The DNA of the CDR3 is TGTGCCAGCAGCTTAGGGGTGGGAGAGCAGTACTTC.

J is TRBJ1-2 and V is TRBV6-1; TRBD1 might be the D (5 bases). The CDR3 has 16 residues. Germline V gene data show CDR1 as MNHNS and CDR2 as SASEGT. V lost 2 bases and J lost 7, with 20 bases in between. The CDR3 DNA reads TGTGCCAGCAGTGAAAGGTGGCAGGGCGGCCTCTCTGGCTACACCTTC. Its translation: CASSERWQGGLSGYTF.

Only a few counts were recorded for this clone. A junction end diverges from the germline sequence, so it may reflect a read error. The genes are TRBV7-7 and TRBJ1-1; D is unresolved. The CDR3 runs to 13 residues. Per germline, CDR1 SSHAT and CDR2 FNYEAQ (reference sequence). The CDR3 region has the DNA TGTGCTAGCAGCTTAGAACTGAACACTGAAGCTTTCTTT. This translates into CASSLELNTEAFF. Supplemented by reference TRBV7-7 and TRBJ1-1, the full variable domain reads GAGVSQSPRYKVTKRGQDVTLRCDPISSHATLYWYQQALGQGPEFLTYFNYEAQPDKSGLPSDRFSAERPEGSISTLTIQRTEQRDSAMYRCASSLELNTEAFFGQGTRLTVV.

V and J are TRBV7-3 and TRBJ2-3; 7 bases fit TRBD1. The CDR3 loop spans 15 amino acids. Germline V gives CDR1 SGHTA, CDR2 FQGTGA. The junction had 5 bases not matched to a gene; V was cut back by 5 bases and J by 0 bases. The CDR3 sequence is CASSLDRVSTDTQYF. In DNA form, the CDR3 reads TGTGCCAGCAGCCTCGACAGGGTTAGCACAGATACGCAGTATTTT.